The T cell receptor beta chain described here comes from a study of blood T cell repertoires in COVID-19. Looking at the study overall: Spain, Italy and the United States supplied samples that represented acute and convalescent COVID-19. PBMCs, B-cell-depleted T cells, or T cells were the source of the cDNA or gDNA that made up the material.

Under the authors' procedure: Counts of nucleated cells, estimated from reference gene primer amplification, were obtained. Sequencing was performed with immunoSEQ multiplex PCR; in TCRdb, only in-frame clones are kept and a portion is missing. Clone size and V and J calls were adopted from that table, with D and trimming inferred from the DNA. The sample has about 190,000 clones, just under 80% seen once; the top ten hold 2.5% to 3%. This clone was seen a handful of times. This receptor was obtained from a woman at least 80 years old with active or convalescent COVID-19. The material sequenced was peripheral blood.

The chain's CDR3 is CASSDAGTGGSYEQFF. The CDR3 nucleotides are TGTGCCAGCAGTGACGCCGGGACAGGGGGCAGCTATGAGCAGTTCTTC. The chain is built from TRBV6-1 and TRBJ2-1; 12 bases align to TRBD1. With 3 bases clipped from V and 8 bases from J, the junction kept 8 bases outside the gene matches. The CDR3 has 16 amino acids. Germline V gene sequence: CDR1 MNHNS, CDR2 SASEGT.